This TCR beta chain emerged from a study of long-term antiretroviral therapy in people with HIV (dated by TCRdb to 2021 to 2024). For context, the study as a whole: The earliest samples were collected roughly a decade before the 2015 WHO recommendation for immediate ART, at a time when ART was usually postponed until CD4 counts fell. Whether ART initiation and durable HIV suppression were associated with changes in peripheral blood TRB repertoire composition and diversity was tested in a retrospective serial study. The cohort contributed fewer than 200 cryopreserved PBMC samples from about 29 adults with confirmed HIV infection, collected serially over a mean of 6 years (range 1-12). Eleven of the 30 participants with HIV were female. Test extractions of a monoclonal T-cell line alongside approximately 34 polyclonal samples showed no cross-contamination during QIAcube processing. Here is what the overall study found, with its caveats: Inferences about post-ART repertoire changes were limited because no data were available on ART adherence, viral resistance or therapy changes. The samples span the years 2004 to 2017, and the ART regimens used may be less effective than current regimens. Since PBMC availability was limited, sequencing covered only the TCR beta chain, with no alpha chain pairing. Starting ART was linked to a significant rise in TRB diversity, yet even after long-term ART the diversity remained significantly lower than in transplant donor controls. Compared with controls, HIV repertoires had narrower CDR3 length ranges, and the network structure pointed to an antigen-experienced repertoire that shifted only slightly toward naive after ART. Because cell numbers in pre-ART samples were limited, unsorted PBMC were profiled instead of sorted CD4+ and CD8+ T cells. Expanded TRB clones identified before ART initiation dominated the repertoire across all time points, though the dominance fluctuated and decreased in many PLHIV after ART.

This clone was seen once. The antigen it recognizes is unknown. No per-base quality is available; no much larger clone lies one base away. The CDR3, from cysteine to phenylalanine, totals 15 residues. This entry keeps only the CDR3 DNA: 45 bases, framed from base 1. CDR1 and CDR2 (LNHDA, SQIVND) derive from the germline V gene (reference sequence). Trimming removed 6 bases from V and 1 base from J; the gene matches leave 6 bases unexplained. The immunoSEQ hsTCRB v3.0 assay was used at survey level resolution to sequence the TRB variable region. The targeted TRB sequencing depth was about 40,000-55,000 T-cell genomes per sample. An Illumina MiSeq with a v3 150-cycle kit was used to sequence the pooled TRB libraries. Per the source publication's procedure: Repertoire analysis was performed in R inside a reproducible Nextflow workflow that covered QC, data transformation and analysis. LymphoSeq2, an R package for exploring AIRR-Seq data, was used to implement custom analyses. After excluding a handful of samples that yielded fewer than 5000 total TRB sequences, approximately 180 HIV repertoires remained for analysis. Among the 170 to 200 retained HIV repertoires, approximately 61 were collected before ART initiation and approximately 130 after ART initiation. Each repertoire was downsampled to 5000 TRB nucleotide sequences, and summary statistics were averaged across 100 downsampling iterations. TRB sequences were retained for analysis only if CDR3 regions of at least seven amino acids were present. Diversity was measured with a Shannon entropy-derived clonality score and the Gini coefficient. In the repertoire networks, any two of the top 5000 CDR3 amino acid sequences were connected whenever the two sequences differed by an edit distance of one. For TRB CDR3 amino acid sequences, GLIPH2 was used to predict antigen specificity groups and MHC restriction. To flag known CMV, EBV, HIV or tissue antigen associations, CDR3 amino acid sequences were matched against VDJdb and McPAS-TCR. Pre-ART, post-ART and control groups were compared with Wilcoxon signed-rank tests and Holm-Bonferroni correction. TCRdb mirrors the immuneACCESS table, restricted to in-frame sequences. Some clones are absent from its copies; in checked studies, under half trace to an unresolved V gene, and the reason for the others is unknown. The DNA was the basis for D and trimming; V, J and clone size are from that table. This sample holds about 33,000 clones; about 95% were observed only once. The ten biggest clones cover 2.4% of the sample.

Participants were included only if at least one PBMC sample before ART initiation and at least two post-ART samples were available. Treatment was received in the United States of America by all participants with HIV. Before DNA extraction, cryopreserved samples of about 0.95-11 million PBMC were thawed and then washed. At the time of the earliest PBMC sample, participants with HIV were aged between about 23 and 54 years. PBMC samples were contributed by each participant from 1-4 timepoints before ART initiation and 2-8 timepoints after ART initiation, with a median of 7 samples. Serial HIV viral load, CD4+ T-cell count, ART history and demographic data were obtained for every participant. Genomic DNA was extracted from unsorted PBMC with a Qiagen kit on a QIAcube, with processing performed in batches of 12 samples.

The origin of this receptor is a man between 25 and 39 years old with HIV. The chain was built from TRBV19 and TRBJ1-2; TRBD1 matches 9 bases in the middle. Here the sequenced sample was unsorted PBMCs, taken 6.6 years after starting antiretroviral therapy. The CDR3 region: CASSRTGESNYGYTF. The DNA is as follows: TGTGCCAGTAGCCGGACAGGGGAAAGTAACTATGGCTACACCTTC.